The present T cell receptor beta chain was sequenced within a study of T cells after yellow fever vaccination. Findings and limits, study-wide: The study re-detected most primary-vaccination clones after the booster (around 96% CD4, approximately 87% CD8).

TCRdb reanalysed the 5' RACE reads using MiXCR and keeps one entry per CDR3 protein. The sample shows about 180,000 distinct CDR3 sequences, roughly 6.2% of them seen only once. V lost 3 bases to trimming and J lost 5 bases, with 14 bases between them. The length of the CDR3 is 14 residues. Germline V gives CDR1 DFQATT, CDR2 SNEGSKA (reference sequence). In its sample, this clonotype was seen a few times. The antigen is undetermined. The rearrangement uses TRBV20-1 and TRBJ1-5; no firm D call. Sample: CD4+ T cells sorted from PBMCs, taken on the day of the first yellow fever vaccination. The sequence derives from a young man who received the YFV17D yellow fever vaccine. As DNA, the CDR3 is TGCAGTGCTAGCAATTCAGGATTGGATCAGCCCCAGCATTTT. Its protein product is CSASNSGLDQPQHF.